These 6 T cell receptor beta chains were sequenced from one sample in a study of blood T cell repertoires in COVID-19. TCRdb's table, derived via immunoSEQ multiplex PCR, lists solely in-frame clones and lacks some. The table has around 75,000 clones, more than 80% seen once. The sample comprised peripheral blood. The receptors originated from a middle-aged man with COVID-19, enrolled during active disease.

This chain uses TRBV7-6 with TRBJ2-2; 9 bases line up with TRBD1. Trimming at V came to 5 bases and at J to 4 bases, leaving 11 bases not matched to a gene. CDR1 is SGHVS and CDR2 is FNYEAQ in the germline V gene. This CDR3 has 17 residues. Here the CDR3 reads CASSLLTLTGGTGELFF. The DNA of the CDR3 is TGTGCCAGCAGCCTACTGACCTTGACAGGGGGCACCGGGGAGCTGTTTTTT.

The CDR3 spells CASSPNQVNHQPQHF. The CDR3 DNA reads TGTGCCAGCAGCCCCAACCAGGTAAACCATCAGCCCCAGCATTTT. The V gene is TRBV6-6, the J gene TRBJ1-5; D not resolved. Germline V gives CDR1 MNHNY, CDR2 SVGAGI (reference sequence). The CDR3 totals 15 residues. Trimming cost V 6 bases and J 5 bases, with 17 bases left between them.

The chain uses TRBV6-5 and TRBJ2-7; 10 nucleotides align to TRBD2. CDR1 MNHEY and CDR2 SVGAGI come from the germline V gene. This CDR3 has 14 residues. The J segment lost 6 bases and the V segment lost 4 bases, leaving 6 bases of the junction unmatched. The CDR3 is CASSSPSGSTEQYF. The DNA of the CDR3 is TGTGCCAGCAGTTCCCCTAGCGGGAGTACCGAGCAGTACTTC.

V usage is TRBV4-1 and J usage is TRBJ2-7; maybe TRBD2 (7 bases). V was trimmed by 0 bases and J by 2 bases, leaving 14 bases between them. The CDR3 has 16 residues. Germline CDR1 and CDR2: MGHRA and YSYEKL. The CDR3 loop reads CASSQERRGGTYEQYF. The CDR3 coding sequence is TGCGCCAGCAGCCAAGAACGTAGGGGGGGGACCTACGAGCAGTACTTC.

The chain is built from TRBV4-1 and TRBJ2-3; D possibly corresponds to TRBD2 (5 bases). CDR3 length: 15 amino acids. The ends were cut back, 0 bases at V and 10 bases at J, with 17 bases in the middle. Germline V gene data show CDR1 as MGHRA and CDR2 as YSYEKL. As DNA, the CDR3 is TGCGCCAGCAGCCAAGATGGTAATGTCCCCGGGGCGCAGTATTTT. Translating it yields CASSQDGNVPGAQYF.

The chain uses TRBV7-2 and TRBJ2-7; D might be TRBD2 (5 bases). Germline assignment: CDR1 SGHTA and CDR2 FQGNSA. CDR3 length equals 14 residues. Trimming stripped 5 bases from V and 5 bases from J, with 16 bases between. The CDR3 protein is CASSPPGKMNEQYF. The CDR3 nucleotides read TGTGCCAGCAGCCCTCCGGGAAAAATGAACGAGCAGTACTTC.